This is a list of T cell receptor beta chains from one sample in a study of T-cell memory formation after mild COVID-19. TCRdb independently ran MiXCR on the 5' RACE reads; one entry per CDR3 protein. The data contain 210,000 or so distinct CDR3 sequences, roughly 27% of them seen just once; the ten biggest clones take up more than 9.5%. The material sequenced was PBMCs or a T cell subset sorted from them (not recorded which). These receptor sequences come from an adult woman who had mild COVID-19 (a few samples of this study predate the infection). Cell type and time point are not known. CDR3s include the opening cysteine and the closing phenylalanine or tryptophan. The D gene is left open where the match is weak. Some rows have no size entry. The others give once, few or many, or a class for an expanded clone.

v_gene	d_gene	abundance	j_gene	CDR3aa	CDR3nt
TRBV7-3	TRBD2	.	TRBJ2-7	CASSLSSGGPPYEQYF	TGTGCCAGCAGCTTATCCAGCGGGGGTCCCCCCTACGAGCAGTACTTC
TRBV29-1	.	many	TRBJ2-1	CSVVRQGGSYNEQFF	TGCAGCGTCGTGAGACAAGGAGGGTCCTACAATGAGCAGTTCTTC
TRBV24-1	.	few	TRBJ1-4	CATSAPDNPAKLFF	TGTGCCACCAGTGCACCGGACAACCCGGCAAAACTGTTTTTT
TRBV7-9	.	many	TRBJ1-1	CASSLEGWTEAFF	TGTGCCAGCAGCTTAGAAGGGTGGACTGAAGCTTTCTTT
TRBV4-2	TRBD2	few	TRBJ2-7	CASSQEDTGGLYEQYF	TGTGCCAGCAGCCAAGAGGACACGGGGGGGCTCTACGAGCAGTACTTC
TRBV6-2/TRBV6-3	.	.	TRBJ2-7	CASRGWDIHSNEQYF	TGTGCCAGCCGTGGCTGGGATATTCACTCCAACGAGCAGTACTTC
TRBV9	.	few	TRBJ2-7	CASSVSSSDEQYF	TGTGCCAGCAGCGTATCGTCGAGCGACGAGCAGTACTTC
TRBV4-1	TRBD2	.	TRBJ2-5	CASSQDSRGTGFGAQETQYF	TGCGCCAGCAGCCAAGATTCGCGGGGGACGGGCTTTGGGGCGCAAGAGACCCAGTACTTC
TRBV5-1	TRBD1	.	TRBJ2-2	CASKQGDTGELFF	TGCGCCAGCAAACAGGGGGACACCGGGGAGCTGTTTTTT
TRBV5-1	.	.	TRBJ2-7	CASRETAGAGYEQYF	TGCGCCAGCAGAGAGACAGCAGGTGCGGGGTACGAGCAGTACTTC
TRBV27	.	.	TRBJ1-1	CASRVLGVGPTEAFF	TGTGCCAGCAGAGTTTTAGGCGTAGGGCCCACTGAAGCTTTCTTT
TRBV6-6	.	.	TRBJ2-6	CASSYISSSGANVLTF	TGTGCCAGCAGTTACATTTCCAGCTCTGGGGCCAACGTCCTGACTTTC
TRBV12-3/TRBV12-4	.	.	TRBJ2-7	CASSLRLSYEQYF	TGTGCCAGCAGTTTACGTCTTTCCTACGAGCAGTACTTC
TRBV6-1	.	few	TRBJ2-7	CASKEGVPGHEQYF	TGTGCCAGCAAAGAAGGGGTCCCGGGGCACGAGCAGTACTTC
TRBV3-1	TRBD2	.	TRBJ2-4	CASSQDGGGPQNIQYF	TGTGCCAGCAGCCAAGATGGCGGGGGGCCCCAAAACATTCAGTACTTC
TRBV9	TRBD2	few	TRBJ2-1	CASSVGGGYNEQFF	TGTGCCAGCAGCGTAGGCGGGGGCTACAATGAGCAGTTCTTC
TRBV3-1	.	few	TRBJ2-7	CASSPLAGLGDEQYF	TGTGCCAGCAGCCCCCTTGCGGGCCTTGGCGACGAGCAGTACTTC
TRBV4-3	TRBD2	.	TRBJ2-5	CASSQDWGGETQYF	TGCGCCAGCAGCCAAGATTGGGGAGGGGAGACCCAGTACTTC
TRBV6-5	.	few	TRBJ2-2	CASSYSTGYTGELFF	TGTGCCAGCAGTTACTCGACAGGTTACACCGGGGAGCTGTTTTTT
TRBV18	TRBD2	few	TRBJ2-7	CASSPGGRYEQYF	TGTGCCAGCTCACCGGGAGGGCGTTACGAGCAGTACTTC
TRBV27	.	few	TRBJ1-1	CASSFGPYRYNTEAFF	TGTGCCAGCAGTTTTGGACCCTATAGATATAACACTGAAGCTTTCTTT
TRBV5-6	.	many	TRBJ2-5	CASSLRALQETQYF	TGTGCCAGCAGCTTGAGGGCACTACAAGAGACCCAGTACTTC
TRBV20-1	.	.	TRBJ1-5	CSATKDFGNQPQHF	TGCAGTGCTACCAAGGACTTTGGCAATCAGCCCCAGCATTTT